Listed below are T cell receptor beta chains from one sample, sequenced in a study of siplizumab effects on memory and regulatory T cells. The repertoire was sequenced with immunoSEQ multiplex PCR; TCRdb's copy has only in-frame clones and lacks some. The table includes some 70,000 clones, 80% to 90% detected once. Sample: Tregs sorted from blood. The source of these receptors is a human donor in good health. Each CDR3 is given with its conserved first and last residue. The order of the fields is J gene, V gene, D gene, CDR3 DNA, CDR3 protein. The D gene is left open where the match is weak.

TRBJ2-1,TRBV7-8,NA,TGTGCCAGCAGCTTAGCGCGAGGGAGGTACAATGAGCAGTTCTTC,CASSLARGRYNEQFF
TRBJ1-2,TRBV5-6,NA,TGTGCCAGCAGCTTGGGGGGTGGCCCTAACTATGGCTACACCTTC,CASSLGGGPNYGYTF
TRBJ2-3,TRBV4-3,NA,TGCGCCAGCAGCCAATCGTCGGGTTTCGCAGATACGCAGTATTTT,CASSQSSGFADTQYF
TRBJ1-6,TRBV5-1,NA,TGCGCCAGCAGCTTGGGGGGCGAAGTAAGTTCACCCCTCCACTTT,CASSLGGEVSSPLHF
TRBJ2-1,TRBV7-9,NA,TGTGCCAGCAGCTTAGTCTACAATGAGCAGTTCTTC,CASSLVYNEQFF
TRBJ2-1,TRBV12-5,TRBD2,TGTGCTAGTGGTTTGGTCACGACTAGCGCAACCTACAATGAGCAGTTCTTC,CASGLVTTSATYNEQFF
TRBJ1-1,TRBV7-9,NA,TGTGCCAGCAGCCCCGCCACTGGAGGTATGAACACTGAAGCTTTCTTT,CASSPATGGMNTEAFF
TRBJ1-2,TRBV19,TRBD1,TGTGCCAGTAGCGAAATACGCAGGGGGAGTAGCAGCTACACCTTC,CASSEIRRGSSSYTF
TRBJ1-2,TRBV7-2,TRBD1,TGTGCCAGCAGTCAGGGGGCGTCATATGGCTACACCTTC,CASSQGASYGYTF
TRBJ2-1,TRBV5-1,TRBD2,TGCGCCAGCAGCCTAAACCGACTAGCGGGAGATGAGCAGTTCTTC,CASSLNRLAGDEQFF
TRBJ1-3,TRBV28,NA,TGTGCCAGCAGTTTTCCCGGCCCTCTCTCTGGAAACACCATATATTTT,CASSFPGPLSGNTIYF
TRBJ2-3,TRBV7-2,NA,TGTGCCAGCAGCTCTATGGGGGGGGGCGATACGCAGTATTTT,CASSSMGGGDTQYF
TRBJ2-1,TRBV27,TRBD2,TGTGCCAGCAGTTTCTCCTATGCCGGACTAGCGCGGAATGAGCAGTTCTTC,CASSFSYAGLARNEQFF
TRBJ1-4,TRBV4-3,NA,TGCGCCAGCAGCCAAGATCCGAGAGGGGCCGCAACTAATGAAAAACTGTTTTTT,CASSQDPRGAATNEKLFF
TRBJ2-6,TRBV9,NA,TGTGCCAGCAGCCTCGGGACGGGGAACTCTGGGGCCAACGTCCTGACTTTC,CASSLGTGNSGANVLTF
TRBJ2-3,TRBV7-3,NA,TGTGCCAGCAGCGAAGACGGCAGAGGCACAGATACGCAGTATTTT,CASSEDGRGTDTQYF
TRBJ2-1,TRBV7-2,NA,TGTGCCAGCAGCACCTCGACTGGTCCTAGTTACAATGAGCAGTTCTTC,CASSTSTGPSYNEQFF
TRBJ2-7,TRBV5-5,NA,TGTGCCAGCAGCTTGGCATCCACCTACGAGCAGTACTTC,CASSLASTYEQYF